The present T cell receptor beta chain was sequenced within a study of T cell responses to AZD1222 COVID-19 vaccine. In germline, CDR1 is LGHDT, CDR2 YNNKEL (reference sequence). Trimming removed 0 bases at V and 6 bases at J, with 11 bases between. This CDR3 has 15 amino acids. This clone has only one observation. Its antigen is unknown. Regarding the study as a whole: At baseline, just a handful of AZD1222 recipients tested seropositive. Donor demographics were predominantly white British with a female majority; clonal diversity may be underestimated. Among vaccine-associated CD4 TCRs, coverage spanned spike, with dominance at 160-218 and 743-854.

The repertoire was sequenced with immunoSEQ multiplex PCR; TCRdb's copy has only in-frame clones and lacks some. The profile shows around 70,000 clones, 85% of them singletons. The chain is built from TRBV3-1 (or the pseudogene TRBV3-2) and TRBJ2-2, with a possible D match to TRBD2 (6 bases). This clonotype was sampled from an adult in good health. Sequencing was performed on peripheral blood, taken on day 0 of AZD1222 vaccination. The CDR3 coding sequence is TGTGCCAGCAGCCAAGAGGGGGAGGAAGCCGGGGAGCTGTTTTTT. This translates into CASSQEGEEAGELFF.